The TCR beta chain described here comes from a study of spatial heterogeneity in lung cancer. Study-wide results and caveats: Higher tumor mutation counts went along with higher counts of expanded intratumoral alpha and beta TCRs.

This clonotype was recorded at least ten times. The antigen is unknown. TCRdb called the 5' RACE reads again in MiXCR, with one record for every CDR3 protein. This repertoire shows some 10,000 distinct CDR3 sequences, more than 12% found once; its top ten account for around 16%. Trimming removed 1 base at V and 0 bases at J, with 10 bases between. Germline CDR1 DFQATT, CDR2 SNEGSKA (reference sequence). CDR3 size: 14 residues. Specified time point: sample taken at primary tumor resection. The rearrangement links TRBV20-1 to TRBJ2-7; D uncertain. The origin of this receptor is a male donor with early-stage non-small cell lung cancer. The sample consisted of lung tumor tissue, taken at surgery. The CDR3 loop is CSARVFASSYEQYF. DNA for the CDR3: TGCAGTGCTAGAGTTTTCGCCAGCTCCTACGAGCAGTACTTC.